Sequencing of this T cell receptor beta chain was carried out in a study of T cell responses to AZD1222 COVID-19 vaccine. General study points: Two AZD1222 administrations were followed by greater Spike-specific TCR breadth and depth. Seropositivity was recorded at baseline in only six AZD1222 recipients. At 160-218 and 743-854, vaccine-associated CD4 TCRs were dominant, and they spanned spike.

V lost 1 base, J lost 3 bases, and 12 bases lay in between. Germline V gives CDR1 LGHNT, CDR2 FRNRAP. This CDR3 is built from 15 residues. As for this clone: The antigen is undetermined.

Repertoires were generated with immunoSEQ multiplex PCR, while TCRdb's copy carries only in-frame clones and drops some. The sample carries roughly 160,000 clones, about 91% recorded once. This TCR came from an adult who received the AZD1222 COVID-19 vaccine. The rearrangement links TRBV12-5 to TRBJ1-2; possibly TRBD1 for D (6 bases). Here the sequenced sample was peripheral blood, taken 28 days after the second AZD1222 dose. CDR3 nucleotides: TGTGCTAGTGGTTTGGGGTCAGGGGCCCACTATGGCTACACCTTC. Translating it yields CASGLGSGAHYGYTF.